This T cell receptor beta chain was identified during a study of identical twins. Findings and caveats of the study: The presence of invariant MAIT and iNKT cells could partly confound analyses of zero-insertion sequences.

This clonotype was counted between two and nine times. Its antigen is unknown. The V end was cut by 6 bases, the J end by 6 bases, with 14 bases between. The germline CDR1 and CDR2 sequences are MNHEY and SMNVEV (reference sequence). The CDR3 totals 13 residues. TCRdb reprocessed the 5' RACE reads with MiXCR, giving one entry per CDR3 protein. Of 250,000 or so distinct CDR3 sequences in the sample, about 9% were seen once. These data were likewise used in another study, on yellow fever vaccine responses in identical twins.

The source material was CD8+ T cells sorted from blood. V and J are TRBV27 and TRBJ1-2; TRBD1 is a possible D gene (6 bases). The TCR originated in a young woman in good health. CDR3 nucleotide sequence: TGTGCCAGCAGCGAAAACAGGGTTCATGGCTACACCTTC. Protein product: CASSENRVHGYTF.